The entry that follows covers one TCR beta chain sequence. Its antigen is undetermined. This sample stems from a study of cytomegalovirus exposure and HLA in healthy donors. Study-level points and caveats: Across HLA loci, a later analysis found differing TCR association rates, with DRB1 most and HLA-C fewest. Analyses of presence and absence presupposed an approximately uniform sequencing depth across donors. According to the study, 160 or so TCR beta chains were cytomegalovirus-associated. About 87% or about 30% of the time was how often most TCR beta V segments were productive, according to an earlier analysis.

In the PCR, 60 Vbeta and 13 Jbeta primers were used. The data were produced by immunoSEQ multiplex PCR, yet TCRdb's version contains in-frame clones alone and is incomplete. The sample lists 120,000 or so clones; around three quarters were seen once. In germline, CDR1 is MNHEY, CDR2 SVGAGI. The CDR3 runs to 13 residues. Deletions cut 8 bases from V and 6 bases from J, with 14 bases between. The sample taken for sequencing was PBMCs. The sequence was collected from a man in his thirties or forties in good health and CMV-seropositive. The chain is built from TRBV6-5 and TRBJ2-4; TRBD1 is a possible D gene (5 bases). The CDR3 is CASVSDDRNIQYF. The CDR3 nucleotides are TGTGCCAGCGTCAGCGACGACAGAAACATTCAGTACTTC.